Listed below are T cell receptor beta chains from one sample, sequenced in a study of blood T cell repertoires in COVID-19. Some clones are missing from TCRdb's copy, which holds only in-frame ones; the method was immunoSEQ multiplex PCR. The sample lists some 100,000 clones; about 84% were seen once. The sample taken for sequencing was peripheral blood. These receptors were obtained from a man aged 55 to 70 with acute or convalescent COVID-19. The CDR3 runs from the conserved cysteine through the conserved F or W. A D gene is named only where the DNA matches it firmly. Size is omitted from some rows. Given values are once, few, many or a class for expanded clones.

j_call: TRBJ2-4
clone_size: NA
v_call: TRBV5-4
d_call: TRBD1
cdr3_aa: CASSLVQGARLAKNIQYF
cdr3_nt: TGTGCCAGCAGCTTGGTCCAGGGGGCGAGGTTAGCCAAAAACATTCAGTACTTC

j_call: TRBJ2-3
clone_size: NA
v_call: TRBV6-5
d_call: TRBD1
cdr3_aa: CASSYSWTGNTDTQYF
cdr3_nt: TGTGCCAGCAGTTACTCGTGGACAGGGAACACAGATACGCAGTATTTT

j_call: TRBJ2-3
clone_size: NA
v_call: TRBV5-4
d_call: TRBD2
cdr3_aa: CASSLTSGTGTDTQYF
cdr3_nt: TGTGCCAGCAGCTTGACTAGCGGGACAGGCACAGATACGCAGTATTTT

j_call: TRBJ1-3
clone_size: NA
v_call: TRBV14
d_call: NA
cdr3_aa: CASSRELRSSGNTIYF
cdr3_nt: TGTGCCAGCAGCCGAGAGCTCCGGAGCTCTGGAAACACCATATATTTT

j_call: TRBJ2-3
clone_size: NA
v_call: TRBV6-5
d_call: TRBD2
cdr3_aa: CASMGGRATDTQYF
cdr3_nt: TGTGCCAGTATGGGCGGGAGGGCCACAGATACGCAGTATTTT

j_call: TRBJ2-1
clone_size: NA
v_call: TRBV6-2/TRBV6-3
d_call: TRBD2
cdr3_aa: CASSPTLAGGLNEQFF
cdr3_nt: TGTGCCAGCAGCCCCACCCTAGCGGGAGGGTTGAATGAGCAGTTCTTC

j_call: TRBJ2-7
clone_size: NA
v_call: TRBV15
d_call: NA
cdr3_aa: CATSRVGVEQYF
cdr3_nt: TGTGCCACCAGCAGAGTAGGAGTAGAGCAGTACTTC

j_call: TRBJ1-5
clone_size: NA
v_call: TRBV7-6
d_call: TRBD1
cdr3_aa: CASSSSDRGKPQHF
cdr3_nt: TGTGCCAGCAGCTCCTCGGACAGGGGGAAGCCCCAGCATTTT

j_call: TRBJ2-3
clone_size: NA
v_call: TRBV18
d_call: NA
cdr3_aa: CASSLLLNTDTQYF
cdr3_nt: TGTGCCAGCTCACTACTACTTAACACAGATACGCAGTATTTT

j_call: TRBJ1-2
clone_size: few
v_call: TRBV28
d_call: NA
cdr3_aa: CASSTPGDYGYTF
cdr3_nt: TGTGCCAGCAGTACCCCGGGAGACTATGGCTACACCTTC

j_call: TRBJ2-2
clone_size: NA
v_call: TRBV20-1
d_call: NA
cdr3_aa: CSASPGLNTGELFF
cdr3_nt: TGCAGTGCCAGTCCAGGGTTGAACACCGGGGAGCTGTTTTTT

j_call: TRBJ2-7
clone_size: NA
v_call: TRBV7-2
d_call: TRBD1
cdr3_aa: CASSLARDSSYEQYF
cdr3_nt: TGTGCCAGCAGCTTAGCTCGGGACAGCTCCTACGAGCAGTACTTC

j_call: TRBJ1-1
clone_size: NA
v_call: TRBV7-3
d_call: NA
cdr3_aa: CASSLDMRSEAFF
cdr3_nt: TGTGCCAGCAGCTTAGATATGAGATCTGAAGCTTTCTTT

j_call: TRBJ1-3
clone_size: NA
v_call: TRBV5-6
d_call: TRBD1
cdr3_aa: CASSSRTGLGNTIYF
cdr3_nt: TGTGCCAGCAGCTCACGGACAGGTCTTGGAAACACCATATATTTT

j_call: TRBJ1-5
clone_size: NA
v_call: TRBV15
d_call: NA
cdr3_aa: CATSTGLSNQPQHF
cdr3_nt: TGTGCCACCAGCACAGGGCTTTCCAATCAGCCCCAGCATTTT

j_call: TRBJ1-4
clone_size: NA
v_call: TRBV7-2
d_call: NA
cdr3_aa: CASSRSVGRTNEKLFF
cdr3_nt: TGTGCCAGCAGCCGTAGCGTGGGGAGGACTAATGAAAAACTGTTTTTT

j_call: TRBJ2-1
clone_size: NA
v_call: TRBV5-1
d_call: NA
cdr3_aa: CASSSGTAVEQFF
cdr3_nt: TGCGCCAGCAGCTCCGGGACTGCGGTTGAGCAGTTCTTC

j_call: TRBJ1-5
clone_size: NA
v_call: TRBV6-5
d_call: NA
cdr3_aa: CASSLAGQNQPQHF
cdr3_nt: TGTGCCAGCAGTCTCGCGGGCCAAAATCAGCCCCAGCATTTT

j_call: TRBJ1-2
clone_size: few
v_call: TRBV6-2/TRBV6-3
d_call: NA
cdr3_aa: CASSPQGHAGYTF
cdr3_nt: TGTGCCAGCAGTCCCCAGGGACACGCCGGCTACACCTTC

j_call: TRBJ2-2
clone_size: NA
v_call: TRBV6-5
d_call: NA
cdr3_aa: CASSYGVATGELFF
cdr3_nt: TGTGCCAGCAGTTACGGTGTGGCCACCGGGGAGCTGTTTTTT

j_call: TRBJ2-1
clone_size: NA
v_call: TRBV10-3
d_call: TRBD2
cdr3_aa: CAIRTGTTDSNEQFF
cdr3_nt: TGTGCCATCAGGACCGGGACTACGGACTCCAATGAGCAGTTCTTC

j_call: TRBJ2-2
clone_size: NA
v_call: TRBV5-1
d_call: TRBD2
cdr3_aa: CASSFLSAGEVGRELFF
cdr3_nt: TGCGCCAGCAGCTTCTTATCCGCGGGAGAAGTGGGCAGGGAGCTGTTTTTT

j_call: TRBJ1-1
clone_size: NA
v_call: TRBV12-5
d_call: NA
cdr3_aa: CASGSGQVNTEAFF
cdr3_nt: TGTGCTAGTGGTTCCGGACAAGTGAACACTGAAGCTTTCTTT

j_call: TRBJ2-1
clone_size: NA
v_call: TRBV10-3
d_call: NA
cdr3_aa: CAISNQQGSGYNEQFF
cdr3_nt: TGTGCCATCTCCAACCAACAGGGCTCCGGCTACAATGAGCAGTTCTTC

j_call: TRBJ2-2
clone_size: NA
v_call: TRBV11-3
d_call: TRBD1
cdr3_aa: CASRPPGTGGTGELFF
cdr3_nt: TGTGCCAGCAGGCCACCCGGGACAGGGGGCACCGGGGAGCTGTTTTTT

j_call: TRBJ2-1
clone_size: NA
v_call: TRBV7-9
d_call: TRBD1
cdr3_aa: CASSLGWQGVGEQFF
cdr3_nt: TGTGCCAGCAGCTTAGGGTGGCAGGGGGTTGGTGAGCAGTTCTTC

j_call: TRBJ1-2
clone_size: once
v_call: TRBV25-1
d_call: TRBD1
cdr3_aa: CASSHFGTGGDYGYTF
cdr3_nt: TGTGCCAGCAGCCATTTCGGGACAGGGGGCGACTATGGCTACACCTTC